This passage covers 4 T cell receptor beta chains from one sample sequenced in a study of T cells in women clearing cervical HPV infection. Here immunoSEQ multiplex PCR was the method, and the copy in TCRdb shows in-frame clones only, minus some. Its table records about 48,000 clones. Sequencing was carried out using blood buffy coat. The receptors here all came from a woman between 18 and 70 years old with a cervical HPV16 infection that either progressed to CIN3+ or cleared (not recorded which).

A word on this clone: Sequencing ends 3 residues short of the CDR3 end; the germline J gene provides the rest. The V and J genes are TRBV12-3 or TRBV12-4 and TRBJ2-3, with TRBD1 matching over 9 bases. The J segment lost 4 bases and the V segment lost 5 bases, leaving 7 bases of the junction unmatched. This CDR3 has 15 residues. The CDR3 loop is CASSIYGTGPDTQYF. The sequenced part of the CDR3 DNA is TGTGCCAGCAGTATCTATGGGACAGGGCCAGATACG.

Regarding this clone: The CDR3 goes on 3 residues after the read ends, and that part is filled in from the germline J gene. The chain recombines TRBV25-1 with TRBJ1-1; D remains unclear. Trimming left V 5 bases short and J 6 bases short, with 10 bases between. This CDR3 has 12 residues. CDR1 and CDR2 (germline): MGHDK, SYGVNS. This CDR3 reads CASSYGTAEAFF. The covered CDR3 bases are TGTGCCAGCAGTTACGGAACAGCTGAA.

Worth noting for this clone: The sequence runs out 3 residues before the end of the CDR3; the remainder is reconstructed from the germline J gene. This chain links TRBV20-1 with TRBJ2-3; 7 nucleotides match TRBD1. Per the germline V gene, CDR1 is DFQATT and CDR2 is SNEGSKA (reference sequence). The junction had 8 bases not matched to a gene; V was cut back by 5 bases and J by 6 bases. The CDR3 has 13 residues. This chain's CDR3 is CSALGGAVDTQYF. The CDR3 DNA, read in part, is TGCAGTGCTTTAGGGGGCGCGGTGGATACG.

The CDR3 DNA, read in part, is TGCAGTGCTAGGATGACAGGGGGCCGCTACGAG. Its translation is CSARMTGGRYE. Given in full, the CDR3 is CSARMTGGRYEQYF. The chain has TRBV20-1 and TRBJ2-7, with 10 bases fitting TRBD1. The CDR3 end falls 3 residues outside the read, so it is completed with the germline J gene. CDR1 and CDR2 from the germline V gene are DFQATT and SNEGSKA (reference sequence). The CDR3 loop spans 14 amino acids. V lost 3 bases to trimming and J lost 3 bases; unmatched junction nucleotides: 5.